Included here is one T cell receptor (beta chain) sequence, with context. The antigen remains undetermined. The record originates from a study of OX40 agonist ivuxolimab in advanced cancers. Study-wide points: Doses of 0.1 to 3.0 mg/kg were accompanied by clonal expansion of CD4+ and CD8+ blood T cells by week 6. Nonresponders, in some cases, also had low normalized T-cell clonal expansion.

Assay used: immunoSEQ multiplex PCR; TCRdb lists only in-frame clones, some missing. The table has some 34,000 clones, roughly 91% seen once; the top ten hold around 13%. This CDR3 region has 14 residues. Germline CDR1 reads MGHRA; CDR2 reads YSYEKL. V was shortened by 4 bases and J by 3 bases, with 13 bases between the two germline ends. The rearrangement joins TRBV4-1 to TRBJ2-7; D possibly corresponds to TRBD2 (6 bases). The receptor was isolated from an adult with an advanced solid tumor such as melanoma, head and neck, liver or kidney cancer. The sequencing here drew on CD4+ or CD8+ T cells sorted from blood, taken in a trial of the OX40 agonist ivuxolimab. The CDR3 protein is CASSPIGGIYEQYF. The CDR3 DNA reads TGCGCCAGCAGCCCGATCGGCGGGATCTACGAGCAGTACTTC.